Sequencing of this T cell receptor beta chain was carried out in a study of shared clonotypes between healthy human individuals. V was trimmed by 3 bases and J by 5 bases, leaving 20 bases between them. This CDR3 has 17 amino acids. Germline V gene sequence: CDR1 MDHEN, CDR2 SYDVKM. Replicate PCRs from sorted subsets contained roughly 200 ng DNA, which is 31,000 or so T cell genomes. The method was immunoSEQ multiplex PCR; TCRdb's version includes in-frame clones alone and lacks a portion of them. Among 1,500,000 or so clones listed, roughly 98.5% were seen once. The sequence derives from a man aged 30-40 years in good health. V gene TRBV28 combines with J gene TRBJ1-5; D is perhaps TRBD1 (6 bases). The sequencing input was naive CD4+ T cells sorted from blood. The subset was: CD45RA+ positively selected. DNA of the CDR3: TGTGCCAGCAGTTTCTCCGACAGGTTCAGTACATATCAGCCCCAGCATTTT. This encodes CASSFSDRFSTYQPQHF.